A single sample is the source of the 32 T cell receptor beta chains below, sequenced in a study of human T cells and chemical hapten exposure. TCRdb reanalysed the RACE reads using MiXCR and keeps one entry per CDR3 protein. The sample has 110,000 or so distinct CDR3 sequences, 9% to 9.5% seen once; the top ten hold 3% to 3.5%. Sample time point: patch test 2, 6 weeks after DPC sensitization. Treatment specified: therapeutic diphenylcyclopropenone sensitization with weekly scalp DPC. Sequencing used whole blood, obtained in connection with sensitization to the hapten diphenylcyclopropenone (DPC). These receptors came from a middle-aged woman with alopecia areata. Some clones in this sample may be carry-over from other donors' samples.

This clonotype was counted ten times or more. This chain joins TRBV7-8 and TRBJ2-5; TRBD2 matches at 9 bases. CDR1 and CDR2 (germline): SGHVS, FQNEAQ. J was trimmed by 5 bases and V by 5 bases; bases with no gene match: 6. This CDR3 has 14 residues. CDR3 sequence: CASSRGGAGETQYF. The CDR3 DNA sequence: TGTGCCAGCAGCCGCGGGGGGGCGGGGGAGACCCAGTACTTC.

At least ten counts were recorded for this clonotype. This sequence joins TRBV7-2 and TRBJ2-7; TRBD1 agrees at 9 bases. V trimming: 5 bases; J trimming: 0 bases; junction bases outside the gene matches: 14. Germline CDR1 and CDR2: SGHTA and FQGNSA. This CDR3 is 18 amino acids long. For the CDR3, the DNA is TGTGCCAGCAGCACCCCAGCTCCTGGGACAGGGAGCTCCTACGAGCAGTACTTC. This gives the protein CASSTPAPGTGSSYEQYF.

Only a few counts were recorded for this clonotype. The chain couples TRBV6-6 to TRBJ1-6; TRBD1 matches 7 bases. The CDR3 loop spans 14 amino acids. CDR1 and CDR2 from the germline V gene are MNHNY and SVGAGI (reference sequence). J was trimmed by 3 bases and V by 11 bases; bases with no gene match: 7. The CDR3 coding sequence is TGTGCCGGCCAGGGGGGGGGCTATAATTCACCCCTCCACTTT. It codes for CAGQGGGYNSPLHF.

This clonotype was seen only a few times. The chain recombines TRBV11-2 with TRBJ2-6; 7 nucleotides align to TRBD2. The V segment lost 2 bases and the J segment 2 bases; nucleotides outside the gene matches: 3. Germline-derived CDR1 and CDR2 are SGHAT and FQNNGV. This CDR3 is built from 16 residues. In nucleotides, the CDR3 is TGTGCCAGCAGCTTAAGGGGAGGGCCTGGGGCCAACGTCCTGACTTTC. Translated, it gives CASSLRGGPGANVLTF.

The chain couples TRBV7-2 to TRBJ2-5, with 16 bases lining up with TRBD2. Germline lookup yields CDR1 SGHTA and CDR2 FQGNSA. The CDR3 has 19 amino acids. After removal of 2 bases from V and 5 bases from J, the junction contained 11 bases not matched to a gene. CDR3 in DNA: TGTGCCAGCAGCTTACCACCCGGGACTAGCGGGGGGGGCGGGGAGACCCAGTACTTC. Its protein is CASSLPPGTSGGGGETQYF. The whole variable domain, filled in from reference TRBV7-2 and TRBJ2-5, reads GAGVSQSPSNKVTEKGKDVELRCDPISGHTALYWYRQSLGQGLEFLIYFQGNSAPDKSGLPSDRFSAERTGGSVSTLTIQRTQQEDSAVYLCASSLPPGTSGGGGETQYFGPGTRLLVL.

This clonotype has more than one count but fewer than ten. This sequence joins TRBV7-9 and TRBJ1-5; tentatively, D is TRBD1 (5 bases). Trimming stripped 5 bases from V and 4 bases from J, with 12 bases between. This CDR3 contains 14 residues. Germline CDR1 is SEHNR and CDR2 is FQNEAQ (reference sequence). The CDR3, as DNA: TGTGCCAGCAGCCCATACGGGGCGAATCAGCCCCAGCATTTT. Translating it yields CASSPYGANQPQHF.

Ten or more counts support this clonotype. The genes are TRBV7-3 and TRBJ2-1; weak D call: TRBD1 (6 bases). V was shortened by 2 bases and J by 5 bases, with 13 bases between the two germline ends. Germline CDR1 reads SGHTA; CDR2 reads FQGTGA. This CDR3 is built from 15 residues. In DNA form, the CDR3 reads TGTGCCAGCAGCTTAGGGGGTGGGACAAACAATGAGCAGTTCTTC. It is translated as CASSLGGGTNNEQFF. Full variable domain (remainder filled in from reference TRBV7-3 and TRBJ2-1): GAGVSQTPSNKVTEKGKYVELRCDPISGHTALYWYRQSLGQGPEFLIYFQGTGAADDSGLPNDRFFAVRPEGSVSTLKIQRTERGDSAVYLCASSLGGGTNNEQFFGPGTRLTVL.

At least ten counts were recorded for this clonotype. The rearrangement links TRBV19 to TRBJ2-2; the D is unclear. This CDR3 comprises 11 residues. Germline values: CDR1 LNHDA, CDR2 SQIVND (reference sequence). V was clipped by 3 bases and J by 7 bases, with 3 bases between them. The CDR3 nucleotides are TGTGCCAGTAGTATCAGCGGGGAGCTGTTTTTT. Amino acid sequence: CASSISGELFF.

The V gene is TRBV11-2, the J gene TRBJ2-1; tentatively, D is TRBD1 or TRBD2 (6 bases each). The CDR3 has 16 amino acids. Germline V gene data show CDR1 as SGHAT and CDR2 as FQNNGV. V lost 4 bases, J lost 7 bases, and 20 bases lay in between. CDR3 residues: CASSSRTPQGRNEQFF. For the CDR3, the DNA is TGTGCCAGCAGCTCCCGAACCCCCCAGGGGAGGAATGAGCAGTTCTTC.

Details on this clonotype: One base away lies a much larger clone, so this may be a sequencing read error. The chain is built from TRBV12-3 or TRBV12-4 and TRBJ1-2; TRBD1 matches 8 bases. V lost 5 bases and J lost 5; bases outside the gene matches: 7. This CDR3 contains 14 residues. The CDR3 nucleotides read TGTGCCAGCAGTCCCGGGACAGGCCAATATGGCTACACCTTC. The encoded protein is CASSPGTGQYGYTF.

Concerning this clonotype itself: This may come from a read error, since a much larger clone is one base off. This chain joins TRBV11-2 and TRBJ2-7; D may be TRBD2 (7 bases). The CDR3 loop spans 14 amino acids. From germline, CDR1 is SGHAT and CDR2 FQNNGV. The CDR3 bases are TGTGCCAGCAACCCCACCGGGGGGCAGGACGAGCGGTACTTC. This encodes CASNPTGGQDERYF. The complete variable domain, with remaining parts taken from reference TRBV11-2 and TRBJ2-7, reads EAGVAQSPRYKIIEKRQSVAFWCNPISGHATLYWYQQILGQGPKLLIQFQNNGVVDDSQLPKDRFSAERLKGVDSTLKIQPAKLEDSAVYLCASNPTGGQDERYFGPGTRLTVT.

This clonotype has ten or more counts. The chain recombines TRBV4-1 with TRBJ1-1; no clear D gene. Germline CDR1 and CDR2: MGHRA and YSYEKL. Trimming took 3 bases from V and 6 from J, leaving 11 bases between them. The CDR3 contains 13 residues. The CDR3: CASSQVGVPEAFF. The CDR3, as DNA: TGCGCCAGCAGCCAGGTTGGAGTTCCTGAAGCTTTCTTT.

This clonotype was seen at least ten times. The rearrangement links TRBV15 to TRBJ2-4; the match to TRBD1 covers 9 bases. The CDR3 spans 17 residues. From germline, CDR1 is LNHNV and CDR2 YYDKDF (reference sequence). V was clipped by 1 base and J by 0 bases; unmatched bases: 4. CDR3 sequence reads: CATSRVGTGLAKNIQYF. The CDR3, as DNA: TGTGCCACCAGCAGAGTCGGGACAGGGTTAGCCAAAAACATTCAGTACTTC. Full variable domain (remainder filled in from reference TRBV15 and TRBJ2-4): DAMVIQNPRYQVTQFGKPVTLSCSQTLNHNVMYWYQQKSSQAPKLLFHYYDKDFNNEADTPDNFQSRRPNTSFCFLDIRSPGLGDTAMYLCATSRVGTGLAKNIQYFGAGTRLSVL.

This clonotype occurred a few times. The CDR3 protein is CASSVATWASDEQYF. The CDR3 nucleotides are TGTGCCAGCAGCGTAGCTACTTGGGCTAGCGACGAGCAGTACTTC. The chain is built from TRBV9 and TRBJ2-7; weak D call: TRBD2 (6 bases). The germline CDR1 and CDR2 sequences are SGDLS and YYNGEE. V lost 0 bases, J lost 5 bases, and 15 bases lay in between. The CDR3 is made up of 15 amino acids.

In its sample, this clonotype was seen many times. This chain connects TRBV9 to TRBJ2-3; unclear D gene. Trimming took 4 bases from V and 4 from J, leaving 7 bases between them. CDR3 length: 12 residues. The germline V gene has CDR1 SGDLS and CDR2 YYNGEE. CDR3 region: CASSRPSDTQYF. The CDR3 DNA sequence: TGTGCCAGCAGCCGTCCTTCAGATACGCAGTATTTT.

This clonotype was found a few times. The chain recombines TRBV18 with TRBJ1-5; the D gene is possibly TRBD1 (6 bases). Per the germline V gene, CDR1 is KGHSH and CDR2 is LQKENI. V lost 5 bases to trimming and J lost 0 bases, with 8 bases between them. The CDR3 is 14 amino acids. CDR3 amino acids: CASSGTPSNQPQHF. The CDR3 DNA sequence: TGTGCCAGCTCAGGGACACCTAGCAATCAGCCCCAGCATTTT.

This clonotype was recorded at least ten times. The V gene is TRBV29-1, the J gene TRBJ2-3, with D unresolved. This CDR3 contains 14 residues. V was trimmed by 6 bases and J by 4 bases, leaving 17 bases between them. In germline, CDR1 is SQVTM, CDR2 ANQGSEA. The chain's CDR3 is CSVVRTTGPDTQYF. The DNA of the CDR3 is TGCAGCGTAGTCCGGACCACTGGTCCAGATACGCAGTATTTT.

This clonotype came up a few times. The V and J genes are TRBV10-3 and TRBJ2-5; D possibly corresponds to TRBD2 (5 bases). CDR1 is ENHRY and CDR2 is SYGVKD in the germline V gene. The V end was cut by 3 bases, the J end by 2 bases, with 16 bases between. This CDR3 spans 16 amino acids. CDR3 bases: TGTGCCATCAGTGATTTTTCGGGGAGCTCTCAAGAGACCCAGTACTTC. This encodes CAISDFSGSSQETQYF.

As for this clonotype: A single base separates this from a much larger clone, so it may be a read error. The CDR3 DNA is TGTGCCAGCAGCTTCGGGGACGGGGAGCTGTTTTTT. It encodes CASSFGDGELFF. The J gene is TRBJ2-2, the V gene TRBV5-4, with D possibly being TRBD2 (5 bases). Germline CDR1 SGHNT, CDR2 YYREEE (reference sequence). The CDR3 sequence is 12 residues long. The V end was cut by 2 bases, the J end by 7 bases, with 6 bases between.

This clonotype has a count of ten or more. The chain carries TRBV12-3 or TRBV12-4 and TRBJ1-1, with D perhaps matching TRBD1 (5 bases). Trimming took 6 bases from V and 4 from J, leaving 9 bases between them. The CDR3 runs to 12 residues. The DNA of the CDR3 is TGTGCCAGCAGGGGACGGCCCACTGAAGCTTTCTTT. Translation gives CASRGRPTEAFF.

In its sample, this clonotype was seen many times. The chain has TRBV28 and TRBJ2-3; 7 bases line up with TRBD2. Germline V gene data show CDR1 as MDHEN and CDR2 as SYDVKM. After removal of 2 bases from V and 3 bases from J, the junction contained 17 bases not matched to a gene. The CDR3 is 19 amino acids. For the CDR3, the DNA is TGTGCCAGCAGTTTAACGTGGCGGGGGTCCCGTCGGGTAACAGATACGCAGTATTTT. Residues: CASSLTWRGSRRVTDTQYF.

Only a few counts were recorded for this clonotype. The chain uses TRBV29-1 and TRBJ1-2; 8 nucleotides agree with TRBD1. V was clipped by 7 bases and J by 6 bases; unmatched bases: 7. CDR3 size: 12 residues. Germline CDR1 SQVTM, CDR2 ANQGSEA. CDR3 DNA: TGCAGCGGAGGACAGGGTTTCGATGGCTACACCTTC. Translating it yields CSGGQGFDGYTF.

This clonotype was observed many times. V usage is TRBV11-2 and J usage is TRBJ1-1; D ambiguous. The CDR3 is made up of 13 amino acids. The germline V and J ends were trimmed by 6 bases and 2 bases, with 10 bases remaining between them. Per germline, CDR1 SGHAT and CDR2 FQNNGV. DNA for the CDR3: TGTGCCAGCAGTTGGACGTACAACACTGAAGCTTTCTTT. Protein product: CASSWTYNTEAFF.

The chain recombines TRBV4-1 with TRBJ2-7; 9 positions agree with TRBD2. Germline CDR1 is MGHRA and CDR2 is YSYEKL. The CDR3 consists of 18 residues. V gave up 3 bases and J gave up 1 base; unmatched junction bases: 13. The chain's CDR3 is CASSQVLGVSGGSYEQYF. The DNA of the CDR3 is TGCGCCAGCAGCCAGGTCTTAGGGGTTAGCGGGGGTTCCTACGAGCAGTACTTC.

This clonotype has only a few counts. The V gene is TRBV12-5, the J gene TRBJ2-3, with no clear D. Trimming cost V 5 bases and J 0 bases, with 3 bases left between them. Germline assignment: CDR1 LGHNT and CDR2 FRNRAP. The length of the CDR3 is 12 residues. CDR3 in amino acids: CASGPSTDTQYF. In DNA form, the CDR3 reads TGTGCTAGTGGTCCGAGCACAGATACGCAGTATTTT.

The DNA of the CDR3 is TGTGCCAGCAGTTGGGGGGGGGAAGCTTTCTTT. This gives the protein CASSWGGEAFF. The rearrangement uses TRBV12-3 or TRBV12-4 and TRBJ1-1; possible D gene TRBD1, 5 bases. The CDR3 is made up of 11 amino acids. Trimming left V 4 bases short and J 8 bases short, with 8 bases between.

The chain links TRBV7-2 to TRBJ2-7, with 7 bases lining up with TRBD2. Germline loops: CDR1 SGHTA, CDR2 FQGNSA. The CDR3 loop spans 14 amino acids. Trimming at V came to 1 base and at J to 3 bases, leaving 3 bases not matched to a gene. The CDR3 sequence is CASSLVAGIYEQYF. The CDR3 DNA reads TGTGCCAGCAGCTTAGTAGCGGGCATCTACGAGCAGTACTTC.

This clonotype was seen only a few times. The genes are TRBV12-3 or TRBV12-4 and TRBJ1-6, with a weak D call TRBD1 (5 bases). Trimming took 5 bases from V and 2 from J, leaving 10 bases between them. The CDR3 has 15 amino acids. This chain's CDR3 is CASSIDSPYNSPLHF. CDR3 bases: TGTGCCAGCAGTATAGACAGTCCCTATAATTCACCCCTCCACTTT.

The chain has TRBV5-1 and TRBJ1-5; D unclear. CDR1 is SGHRS and CDR2 is YFSETQ in the germline V gene. The CDR3 runs 15 residues. V was clipped by 4 bases and J by 1 base, with 12 bases between them. The CDR3: CASSLKEYSNQPQHF. DNA for the CDR3: TGCGCCAGCAGCCTAAAGGAGTACAGCAATCAGCCCCAGCATTTT.

The chain carries TRBV5-6 and TRBJ1-2; 7 bases are shared with TRBD1. The V segment lost 0 bases and the J segment 4 bases; nucleotides outside the gene matches: 6. The germline V gene encodes CDR1 SGHDT and CDR2 YYEEEE. The CDR3 loop spans 15 amino acids. The CDR3, as DNA: TGTGCCAGCAGCTTGGAGGGGGCCGGACGCTATGGCTACACCTTC. This translates into CASSLEGAGRYGYTF.

The chain couples TRBV29-1 to TRBJ2-2, with D maybe TRBD1 (6 bases). Per germline, CDR1 SQVTM and CDR2 ANQGSEA. Trimming stripped 8 bases from V and 5 bases from J, with 12 bases between. The CDR3 has 12 residues. DNA for the CDR3: TGCAGCTCAACAGGGAATACCGGGGAGCTGTTTTTT. This encodes CSSTGNTGELFF.

This chain uses TRBV7-2 with TRBJ1-3, with 7 bases identical to TRBD1. Germline CDR1 is SGHTA and CDR2 is FQGNSA. The CDR3 spans 13 residues. The V gene end was trimmed by 4 bases and the J gene end by 6 bases; junction bases not matched to a gene: 3. The CDR3 bases are TGTGCCAGCAGCTCCGGACAGGAAAACACCATATATTTT. This gives the protein CASSSGQENTIYF.